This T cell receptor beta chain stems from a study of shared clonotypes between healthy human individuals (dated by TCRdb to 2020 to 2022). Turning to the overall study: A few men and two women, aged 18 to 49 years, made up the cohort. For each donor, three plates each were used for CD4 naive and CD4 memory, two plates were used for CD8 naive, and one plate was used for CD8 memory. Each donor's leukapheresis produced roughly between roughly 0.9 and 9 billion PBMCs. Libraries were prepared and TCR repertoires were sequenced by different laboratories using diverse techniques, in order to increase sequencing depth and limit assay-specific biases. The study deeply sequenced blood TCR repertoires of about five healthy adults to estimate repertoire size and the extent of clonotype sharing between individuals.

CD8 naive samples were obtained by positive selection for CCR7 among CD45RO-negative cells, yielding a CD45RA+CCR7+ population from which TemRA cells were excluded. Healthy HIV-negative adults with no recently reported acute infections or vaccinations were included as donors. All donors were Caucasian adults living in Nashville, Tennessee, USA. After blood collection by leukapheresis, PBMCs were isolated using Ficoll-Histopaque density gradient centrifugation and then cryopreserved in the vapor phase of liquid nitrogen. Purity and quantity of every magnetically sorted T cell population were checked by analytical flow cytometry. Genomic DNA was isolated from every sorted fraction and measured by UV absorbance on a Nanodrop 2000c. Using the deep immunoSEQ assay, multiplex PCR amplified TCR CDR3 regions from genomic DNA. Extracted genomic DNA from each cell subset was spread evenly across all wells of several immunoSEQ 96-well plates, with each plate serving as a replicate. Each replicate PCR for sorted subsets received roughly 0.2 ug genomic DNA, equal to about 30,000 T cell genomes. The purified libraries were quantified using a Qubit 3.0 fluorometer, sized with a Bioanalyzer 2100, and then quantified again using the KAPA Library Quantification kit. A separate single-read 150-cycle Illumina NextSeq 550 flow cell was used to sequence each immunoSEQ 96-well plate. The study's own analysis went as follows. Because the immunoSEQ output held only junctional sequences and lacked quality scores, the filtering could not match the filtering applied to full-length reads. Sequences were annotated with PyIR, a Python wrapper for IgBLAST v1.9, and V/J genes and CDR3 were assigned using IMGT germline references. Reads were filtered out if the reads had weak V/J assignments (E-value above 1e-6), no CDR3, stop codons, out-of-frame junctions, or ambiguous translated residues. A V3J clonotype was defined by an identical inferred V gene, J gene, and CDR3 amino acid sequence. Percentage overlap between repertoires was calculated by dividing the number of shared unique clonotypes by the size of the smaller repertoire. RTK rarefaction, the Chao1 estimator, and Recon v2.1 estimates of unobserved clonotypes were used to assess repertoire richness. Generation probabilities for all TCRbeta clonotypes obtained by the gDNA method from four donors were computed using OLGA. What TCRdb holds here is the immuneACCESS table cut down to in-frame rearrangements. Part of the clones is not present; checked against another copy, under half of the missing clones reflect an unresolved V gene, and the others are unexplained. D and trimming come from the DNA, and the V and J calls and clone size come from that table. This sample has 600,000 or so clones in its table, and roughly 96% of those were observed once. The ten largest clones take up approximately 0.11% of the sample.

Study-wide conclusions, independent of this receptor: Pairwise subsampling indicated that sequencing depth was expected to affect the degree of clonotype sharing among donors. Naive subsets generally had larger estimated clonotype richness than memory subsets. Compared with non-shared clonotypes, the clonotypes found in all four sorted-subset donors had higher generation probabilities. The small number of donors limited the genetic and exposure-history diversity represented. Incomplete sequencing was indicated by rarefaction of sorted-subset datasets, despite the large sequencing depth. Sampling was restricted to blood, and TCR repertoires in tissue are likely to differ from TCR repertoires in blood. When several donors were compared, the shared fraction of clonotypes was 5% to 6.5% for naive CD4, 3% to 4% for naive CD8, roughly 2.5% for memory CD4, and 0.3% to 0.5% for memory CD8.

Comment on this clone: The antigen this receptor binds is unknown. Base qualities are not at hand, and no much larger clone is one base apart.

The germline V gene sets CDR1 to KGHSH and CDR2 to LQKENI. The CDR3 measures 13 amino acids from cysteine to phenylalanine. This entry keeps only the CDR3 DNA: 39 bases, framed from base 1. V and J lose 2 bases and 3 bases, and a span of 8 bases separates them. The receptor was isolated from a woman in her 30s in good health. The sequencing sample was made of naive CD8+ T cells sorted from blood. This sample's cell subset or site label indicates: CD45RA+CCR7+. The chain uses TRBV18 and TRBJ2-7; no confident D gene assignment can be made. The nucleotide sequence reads TGTGCCAGCTCACCAGGCAAATTCTACGAGCAGTACTTC. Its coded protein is CASSPGKFYEQYF.